This T cell receptor (beta chain) appears in the sequencing data of a study of T cells in Graves' hyperthyroidism and ophthalmopathy. This CDR3 contains 14 residues. After removal of 4 bases from V and 8 bases from J, the junction contained 8 bases not matched to a gene. In germline, CDR1 is SGHNT, CDR2 YENEEA. Patients were excluded because of uncontrolled infection, other autoimmune disease, pregnancy or lactation. Each 10 ml fresh peripheral blood draw supplied the PBMCs. Amplified regions were TCR beta CDR3 sequences from RNA transcripts. When the TCR CDR3 underwent first-round RT-PCR, the HTBI primer set was used. TCRdb itself ran the multiplex PCR reads through MiXCR, one entry per CDR3 protein. In the table there are approximately 590,000 distinct CDR3 sequences, 15% to 17% of which are singletons. In the case of this clonotype: Its matching antigen is unknown.

Notes on the study in general: Blood also contained most expanded thyroid clonotypes above 0.001.

The specimen was blood. The clonotype was recovered from a woman aged 25-40 years with Graves' hyperthyroidism. This rearrangement joins TRBV11-3 to TRBJ2-7; 10 bases fit TRBD2. The CDR3 nucleotides are TGTGCCAGCAGCTACCGGGCTAGCGGGAGTCAGCAGTACTTC. Amino acids: CASSYRASGSQQYF.